This TCR beta chain was captured in a study of T cell responses to AZD1222 COVID-19 vaccine. V was cut by 2 bases and J by 3 bases, with 10 bases left in between. Germline CDR1 reads SEHNR; CDR2 reads FQNEAQ (reference sequence). The CDR3 totals 14 residues. Findings and caveats of the study: Regions 160-218 and 743-854 held dominance among vaccine-associated CD4 TCRs, which spanned spike.

Using immunoSEQ multiplex PCR, the repertoire was profiled, and TCRdb retains in-frame clones only, with some absent. The top ten clones hold 2% to 2.5% of a sample with roughly 150,000 clones, 85% to 95% of them seen once. In the case of this clone: The antigen is unknown.

The source material was peripheral blood, sampled on day 0 of AZD1222 vaccination. The chain is built from TRBV7-9 and TRBJ1-2; TRBD1 might be the D (5 bases). This TCR derives from an adult in good health. CDR3 bases: TGTGCCAGCAGCTTAAGGTCGGGGGACTATGGCTACACCTTC. This sequence encodes CASSLRSGDYGYTF.